The 15 T cell receptor beta chains given below trace back to one sample, sequenced in a study of patients with pleural tuberculosis. TCRdb analysed the reads with MiXCR anew, one entry per CDR3 protein. In the table there are 45,000 to 60,000 distinct CDR3 sequences, 7.3% of which are singletons. Receptor source: a human donor with pleural tuberculosis.

In its sample, this clonotype was seen many times. V usage is TRBV6-1 and J usage is TRBJ2-1; D is uncertain. Deletions cut 9 bases from V and 5 bases from J, with 8 bases between. The germline gives CDR1 MNHNS, CDR2 SASEGT. The CDR3 loop spans 11 amino acids. The chain's CDR3 is CASEPHNEQFF. The CDR3 nucleotides read TGTGCCAGTGAACCTCACAATGAGCAGTTCTTC.

This clonotype appeared many times. V gene TRBV20-1 combines with J gene TRBJ2-7, with TRBD1 as a possible D gene (6 bases). CDR1 DFQATT and CDR2 SNEGSKA come from the germline V gene (reference sequence). V lost 4 bases and J 2 bases, leaving 15 bases between the germline ends. CDR3 length: 14 amino acids. CDR3 loop: CSATMGHSPYEQYF. The CDR3 DNA is TGCAGTGCTACCATGGGACACTCCCCCTACGAGCAGTACTTC.

This clonotype occurred many times. The rearrangement uses TRBV20-1 and TRBJ2-3; 7 bases agree with TRBD1. Per germline, CDR1 DFQATT and CDR2 SNEGSKA (reference sequence). J lost 4 bases, V lost 3 bases, and 10 bases had no gene match. The CDR3 is 15 amino acids. The CDR3 sequence is CSASAVDRVADTQYF. In nucleotides, the CDR3 is TGCAGTGCTAGTGCTGTAGACAGGGTGGCAGATACGCAGTATTTT.

In its sample, this clonotype was seen many times. The DNA for the CDR3 is TGTGCCAGCAGGAACTACGGACCCTACGAGCAGTACTTC. Translating gives CASRNYGPYEQYF. The J gene is TRBJ2-7, the V gene TRBV28; D remains unclear. The CDR3 totals 13 residues. The V gene lost 6 bases and the J gene lost 2 bases, with 11 bases spanning the gap. Germline V lookup: CDR1 MDHEN, CDR2 SYDVKM.

There are a few counts of this clonotype. The genes are TRBV11-1 and TRBJ2-7, with a tentative D call TRBD2 (6 bases). With 5 bases removed from V and 7 bases from J, the gap between germline ends came to 12 bases. CDR3 size: 12 residues. Germline CDR1 SGHAT, CDR2 FQDESV (reference sequence). The CDR3 is CASSASVGEQYV. The DNA for the CDR3 is TGTGCCAGCAGCGCTAGCGTGGGGGAGCAGTACGTC.

This clonotype has a count of ten or more. This sequence joins TRBV20-1 and TRBJ2-3; D possibly uses TRBD1 or TRBD2 (5 bases each). The CDR3 loop spans 16 amino acids. Germline CDR1 is DFQATT and CDR2 is SNEGSKA (reference sequence). The V end was cut by 6 bases, the J end by 0 bases, with 19 bases between. CDR3 amino acids: CSASLTGRVSTDTQYF. The DNA of the CDR3 is TGCAGTGCCTCGTTAACGGGGCGGGTGAGCACAGATACGCAGTATTTT.

This clonotype came up many times. This chain joins TRBV5-4 and TRBJ2-1; D gene ambiguous. Germline lookup yields CDR1 SGHNT and CDR2 YYREEE (reference sequence). Trimming left V 0 bases short and J 5 bases short, with 9 bases between. The CDR3 runs 14 residues. CDR3 loop: CASSLEGSHNEQFF. DNA for the CDR3: TGTGCCAGCAGCTTGGAGGGATCCCACAATGAGCAGTTCTTC.

This clonotype was seen many times. The chain has TRBV4-2 and TRBJ2-3; D is possibly TRBD2 (6 bases). V shed 0 bases and J shed 2 bases, with 12 bases lying between them. Germline loops: CDR1 LGHNA, CDR2 YNFKEQ. The CDR3 spans 16 residues. CDR3: CASSQDRGSFTDTQYF. DNA of the CDR3: TGTGCCAGCAGCCAAGATCGGGGGAGCTTCACAGATACGCAGTATTTT.

Many counts were recorded for this clonotype. CDR3 DNA: TGTGCCAGTAGTCCCCAACCACAAGTGAACACTGAAGCTTTCTTT. Protein product: CASSPQPQVNTEAFF. The chain combines TRBV19 with TRBJ1-1, with D unresolved. V was shortened by 5 bases and J by 0 bases, with 13 bases between the two germline ends. The germline V gene encodes CDR1 LNHDA and CDR2 SQIVND (reference sequence). This CDR3 region has 15 residues.

Only a few counts were recorded for this clonotype. The rearrangement links TRBV10-3 to TRBJ1-2, with TRBD1 identical over 7 bases. CDR3 size: 13 residues. The J segment lost 3 bases and the V segment lost 11 bases, leaving 9 bases of the junction unmatched. Per the germline V gene, CDR1 is ENHRY and CDR2 is SYGVKD. The CDR3 sequence is CALRQGGDYGYTF. CDR3 bases: TGTGCCTTACGACAGGGCGGGGACTATGGCTACACCTTC.

This clonotype showed up many times. The rearrangement joins TRBV6-2 or TRBV6-3 to TRBJ2-1; the D gene is possibly TRBD1 (5 bases). Germline assignment: CDR1 MNHEY and CDR2 SVGEGT. The CDR3 totals 17 residues. The V gene lost 0 bases and the J gene lost 0 bases, with 12 bases spanning the gap. In DNA, the CDR3 is TGTGCCAGCAGTTACTCGATAGGGGCTTCCTCCTACAATGAGCAGTTCTTC. Translation: CASSYSIGASSYNEQFF.

At least ten counts were recorded for this clonotype. The rearrangement uses TRBV11-2 and TRBJ1-3; no definite D call. CDR3 length: 13 amino acids. Per germline, CDR1 SGHAT and CDR2 FQNNGV. Trimming shortened V by 0 bases and J by 3 bases, and 3 bases separated the two germline ends. CDR3 DNA: TGTGCCAGCAGCTTAGACTATGGAAACACCATATATTTT. Protein sequence: CASSLDYGNTIYF.

Many counts were recorded for this clonotype. The chain joins TRBV20-1 to TRBJ2-5; D might be TRBD1 (5 bases). Germline V gene sequence: CDR1 DFQATT, CDR2 SNEGSKA (reference sequence). Trimming shortened V by 2 bases and J by 0 bases, and 13 bases separated the two germline ends. The CDR3 spans 15 residues. The CDR3 coding sequence is TGCAGTGCTAGAAGGGCAGGGCGGTACCAAGAGACCCAGTACTTC. It codes for CSARRAGRYQETQYF.

The table lists this clonotype with many counts. The CDR3 sequence is CASRRQSNQPQHF. The CDR3 bases are TGTGCCAGCAGACGACAAAGCAATCAGCCCCAGCATTTT. The J gene is TRBJ1-5, the V gene TRBV6-1, with D unresolved. Trimming shortened V by 6 bases and J by 1 base, and 7 bases separated the two germline ends. The CDR3 is made up of 13 amino acids. The germline V gene has CDR1 MNHNS and CDR2 SASEGT.

A word on this clonotype: Since a much larger clone is just one base distant, this may be a read error. This chain uses TRBV11-2 with TRBJ1-6, with D perhaps matching TRBD1 (5 bases). CDR3 size: 15 residues. CDR1 and CDR2 from the germline V gene are SGHAT and FQNNGV. The CDR3 sequence: CASSLGAGPNSPPHF. DNA of the CDR3: TGTGCCAGCAGCTTAGGAGCAGGGCCGAATTCACCCCCCCACTTT.